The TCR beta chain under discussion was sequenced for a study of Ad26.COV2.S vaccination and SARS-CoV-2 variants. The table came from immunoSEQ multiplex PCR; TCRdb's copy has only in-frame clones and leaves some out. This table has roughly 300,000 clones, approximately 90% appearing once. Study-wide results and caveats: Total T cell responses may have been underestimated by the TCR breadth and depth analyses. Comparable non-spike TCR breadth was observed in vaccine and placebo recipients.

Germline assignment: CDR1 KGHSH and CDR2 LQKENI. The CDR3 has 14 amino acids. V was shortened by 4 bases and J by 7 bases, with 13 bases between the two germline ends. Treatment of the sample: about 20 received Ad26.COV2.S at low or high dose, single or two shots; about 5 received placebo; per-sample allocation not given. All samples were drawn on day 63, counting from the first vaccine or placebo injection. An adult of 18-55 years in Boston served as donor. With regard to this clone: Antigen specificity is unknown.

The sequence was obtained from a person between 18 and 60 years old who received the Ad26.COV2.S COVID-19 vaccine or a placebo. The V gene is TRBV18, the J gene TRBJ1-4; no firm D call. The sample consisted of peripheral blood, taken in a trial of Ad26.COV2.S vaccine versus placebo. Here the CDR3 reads CASSRYRGGEKLFF. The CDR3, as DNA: TGTGCCAGCTCACGATATCGGGGTGGTGAAAAACTGTTTTTT.